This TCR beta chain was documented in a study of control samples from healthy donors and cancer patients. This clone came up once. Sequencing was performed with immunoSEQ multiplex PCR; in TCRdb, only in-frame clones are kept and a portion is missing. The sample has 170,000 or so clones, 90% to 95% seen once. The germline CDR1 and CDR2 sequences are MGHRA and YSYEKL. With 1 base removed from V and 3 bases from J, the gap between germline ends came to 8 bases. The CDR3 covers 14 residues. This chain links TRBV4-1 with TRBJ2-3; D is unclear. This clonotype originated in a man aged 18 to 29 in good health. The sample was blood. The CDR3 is CASSQVLRTDTQYF. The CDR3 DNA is TGCGCCAGCAGCCAAGTACTTAGAACAGATACGCAGTATTTT.